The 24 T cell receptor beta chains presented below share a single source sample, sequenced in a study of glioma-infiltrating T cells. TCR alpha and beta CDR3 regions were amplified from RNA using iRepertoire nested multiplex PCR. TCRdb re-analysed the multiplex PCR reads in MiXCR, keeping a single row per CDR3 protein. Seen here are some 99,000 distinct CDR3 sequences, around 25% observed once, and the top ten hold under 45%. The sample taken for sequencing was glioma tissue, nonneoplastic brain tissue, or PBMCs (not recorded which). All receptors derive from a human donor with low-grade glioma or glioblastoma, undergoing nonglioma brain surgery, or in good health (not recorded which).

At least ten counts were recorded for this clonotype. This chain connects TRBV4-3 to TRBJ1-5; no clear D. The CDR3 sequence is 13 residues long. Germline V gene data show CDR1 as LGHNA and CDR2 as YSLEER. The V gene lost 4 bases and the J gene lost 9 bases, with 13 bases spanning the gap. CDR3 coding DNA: TGCGCCAGCAGCCCCGGACGGGATAGGCCCCAGCATTTT. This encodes CASSPGRDRPQHF.

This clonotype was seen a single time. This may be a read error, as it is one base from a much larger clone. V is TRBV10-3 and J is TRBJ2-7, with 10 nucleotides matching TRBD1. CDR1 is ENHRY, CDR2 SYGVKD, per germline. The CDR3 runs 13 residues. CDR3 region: CATSGTGERERYF. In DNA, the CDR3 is TGTGCCACCTCCGGGACAGGGGAAAGGGAGCGGTACTTC.

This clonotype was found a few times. CDR3 DNA sequence: TGTGCCAGCAGCTCTTACCTCCGGGACAGTAACTATGGCTACACCTTC. It yields the protein CASSSYLRDSNYGYTF. This rearrangement joins TRBV3-1 to TRBJ1-2; 7 bases match TRBD1. Trimming cost V 5 bases and J 1 base; bases outside gene matches: 10. CDR3 length equals 16 residues. Germline-derived CDR1 and CDR2 are LGHDT and YNNKEL (reference sequence).

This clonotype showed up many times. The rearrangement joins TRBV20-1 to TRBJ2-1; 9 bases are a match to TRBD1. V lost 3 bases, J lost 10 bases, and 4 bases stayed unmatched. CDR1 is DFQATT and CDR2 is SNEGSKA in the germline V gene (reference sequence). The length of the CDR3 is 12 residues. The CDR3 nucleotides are TGCAGTGCTAGGGACAGGGGACGCGAGCAGTTCTTC. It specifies CSARDRGREQFF.

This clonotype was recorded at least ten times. CDR3: CASSLNRPRTDTQYF. CDR3 in DNA: TGTGCCAGCAGCTTGAACAGGCCCCGCACAGATACGCAGTATTTT. V and J are TRBV7-9 and TRBJ2-3; possibly TRBD1 for D (5 bases). V shed 3 bases and J shed 1 base, with 11 bases lying between them. The CDR3 has 15 amino acids. CDR1 is SEHNR and CDR2 is FQNEAQ in the germline V gene (reference sequence).

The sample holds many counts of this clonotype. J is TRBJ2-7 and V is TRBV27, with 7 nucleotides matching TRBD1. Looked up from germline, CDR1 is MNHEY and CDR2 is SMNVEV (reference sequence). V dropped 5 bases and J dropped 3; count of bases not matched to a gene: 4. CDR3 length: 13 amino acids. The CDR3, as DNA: TGTGCCAGCAGTCTAAGACAGGGCTACGAGCAGTACTTC. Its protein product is CASSLRQGYEQYF.

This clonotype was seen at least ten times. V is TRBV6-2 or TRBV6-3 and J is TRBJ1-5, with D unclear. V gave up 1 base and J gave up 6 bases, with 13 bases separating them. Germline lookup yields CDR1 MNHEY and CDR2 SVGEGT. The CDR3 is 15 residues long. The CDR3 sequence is CASSYLQRPGQPQHF. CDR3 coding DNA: TGTGCCAGCAGTTACTTACAACGTCCGGGTCAGCCCCAGCATTTT.

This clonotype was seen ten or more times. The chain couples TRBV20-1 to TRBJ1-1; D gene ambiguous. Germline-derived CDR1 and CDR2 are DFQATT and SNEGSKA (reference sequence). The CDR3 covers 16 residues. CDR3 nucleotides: TGCACCACTAAACCCCACGAGTACAGCAAATTCACTGAAGCTTTCTTT. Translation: CTTKPHEYSKFTEAFF.

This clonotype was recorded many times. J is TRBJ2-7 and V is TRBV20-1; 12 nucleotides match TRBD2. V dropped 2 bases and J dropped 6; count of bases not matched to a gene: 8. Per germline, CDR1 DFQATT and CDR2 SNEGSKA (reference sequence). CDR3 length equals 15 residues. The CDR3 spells CSARRELAGGGEQYF. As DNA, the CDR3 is TGCAGTGCTAGAAGAGAACTAGCGGGAGGTGGCGAGCAGTACTTC.

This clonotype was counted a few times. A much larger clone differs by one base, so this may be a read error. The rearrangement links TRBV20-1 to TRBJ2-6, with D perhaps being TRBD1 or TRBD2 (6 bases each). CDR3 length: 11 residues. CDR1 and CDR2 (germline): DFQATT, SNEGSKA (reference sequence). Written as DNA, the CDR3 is TGCAGTGCTTGGGGGGCCCACGTCCTGACTTTC. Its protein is CSAWGAHVLTF.

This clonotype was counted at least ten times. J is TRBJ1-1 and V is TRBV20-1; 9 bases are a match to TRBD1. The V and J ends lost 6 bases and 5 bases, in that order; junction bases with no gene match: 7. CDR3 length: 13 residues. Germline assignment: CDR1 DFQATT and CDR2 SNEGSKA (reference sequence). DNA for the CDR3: TGCAGTGCCTCACAGGGGGCAGGAACTGAAGCTTTCTTT. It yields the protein CSASQGAGTEAFF.

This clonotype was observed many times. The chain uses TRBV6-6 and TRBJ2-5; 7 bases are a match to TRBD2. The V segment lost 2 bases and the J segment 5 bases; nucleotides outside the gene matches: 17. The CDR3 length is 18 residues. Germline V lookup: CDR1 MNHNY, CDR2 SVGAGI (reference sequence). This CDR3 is CASSYPPGSGGSGETQYF. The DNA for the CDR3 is TGTGCCAGCAGTTACCCCCCCGGGTCGGGAGGATCGGGTGAGACCCAGTACTTC.

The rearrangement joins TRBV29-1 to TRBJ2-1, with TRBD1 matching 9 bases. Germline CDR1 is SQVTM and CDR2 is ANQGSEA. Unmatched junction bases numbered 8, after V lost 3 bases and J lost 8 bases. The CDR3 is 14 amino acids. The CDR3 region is CSVEGDRELHEQFF. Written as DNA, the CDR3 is TGCAGCGTTGAGGGGGACAGGGAGTTACATGAGCAGTTCTTC.

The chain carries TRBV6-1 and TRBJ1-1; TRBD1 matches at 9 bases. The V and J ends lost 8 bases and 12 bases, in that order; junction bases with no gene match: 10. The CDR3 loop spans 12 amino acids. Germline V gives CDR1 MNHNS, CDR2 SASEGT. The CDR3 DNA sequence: TGTGCCAGCCAACCGGGACAGGGTCGGACTTTCTTT. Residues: CASQPGQGRTFF.

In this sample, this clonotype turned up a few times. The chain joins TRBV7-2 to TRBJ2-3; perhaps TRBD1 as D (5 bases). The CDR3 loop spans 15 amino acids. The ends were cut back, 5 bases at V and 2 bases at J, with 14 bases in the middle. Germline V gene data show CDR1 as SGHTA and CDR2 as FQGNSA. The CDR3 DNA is TGTGCCAGCAGCCAACAGGTCTTAGACACAGATACGCAGTATTTT. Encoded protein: CASSQQVLDTDTQYF.

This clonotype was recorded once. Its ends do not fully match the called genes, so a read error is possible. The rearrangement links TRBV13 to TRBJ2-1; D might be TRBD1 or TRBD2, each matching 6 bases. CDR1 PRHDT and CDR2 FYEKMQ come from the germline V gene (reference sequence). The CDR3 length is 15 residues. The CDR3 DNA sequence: TGTGCCAGCAGTTCCTGGGGGGCCCCCTACAATGAGAAGTTCTTC. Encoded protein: CASSSWGAPYNEKFF. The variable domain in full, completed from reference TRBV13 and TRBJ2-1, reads AAGVIQSPRHLIKEKRETATLKCYPIPRHDTVYWYQQGPGQDPQFLISFYEKMQSDKGSIPDRFSAQQFSDYHSELNMSSLELGDSALYFCASSSWGAPYNEKFFGPGTRLTVL.

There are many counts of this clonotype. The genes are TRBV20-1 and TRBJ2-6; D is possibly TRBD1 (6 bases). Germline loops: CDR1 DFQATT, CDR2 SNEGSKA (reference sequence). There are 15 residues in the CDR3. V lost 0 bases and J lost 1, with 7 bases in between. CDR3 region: CSAREGASGANVLTF. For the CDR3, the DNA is TGCAGTGCTAGAGAGGGGGCGTCTGGGGCCAACGTCCTGACTTTC.

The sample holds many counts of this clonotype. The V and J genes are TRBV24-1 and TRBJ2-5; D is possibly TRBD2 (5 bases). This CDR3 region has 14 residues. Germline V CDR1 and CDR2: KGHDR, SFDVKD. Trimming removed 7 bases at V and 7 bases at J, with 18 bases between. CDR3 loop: CATRSSGALGTQYF. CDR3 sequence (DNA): TGTGCCACCAGATCGAGCGGCGCCCTTGGGACCCAGTACTTC.

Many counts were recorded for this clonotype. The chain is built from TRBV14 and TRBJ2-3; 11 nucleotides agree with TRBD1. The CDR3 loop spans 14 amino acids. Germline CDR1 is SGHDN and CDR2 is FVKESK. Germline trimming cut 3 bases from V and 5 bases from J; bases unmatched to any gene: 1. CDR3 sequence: CASSQGQGVDTQYF. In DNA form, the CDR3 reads TGTGCCAGCAGCCAGGGACAGGGGGTAGATACGCAGTATTTT.

The CDR3 region has the DNA TGTGCCAGCAGCTTATTCCCAGCGGGGGCCTCCTACAATGAGCAGTTCTTC. It is translated as CASSLFPAGASYNEQFF. J is TRBJ2-1 and V is TRBV7-3; the match to TRBD2 covers 8 bases. J gave up 0 bases and V 2 bases, and 6 bases lay outside the gene matches. This CDR3 has 17 residues. Germline V lookup: CDR1 SGHTA, CDR2 FQGTGA.

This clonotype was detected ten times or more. In DNA form, the CDR3 reads TGCAGTGCTAGTGGCTCCTCCTACGAGCAGTACTTC. It specifies CSASGSSYEQYF. This chain uses TRBV20-1 with TRBJ2-7; D remains ambiguous. This CDR3 is 12 amino acids long. Germline V lookup: CDR1 DFQATT, CDR2 SNEGSKA (reference sequence). Deletions cut 3 bases from V and 0 bases from J, with 6 bases between.

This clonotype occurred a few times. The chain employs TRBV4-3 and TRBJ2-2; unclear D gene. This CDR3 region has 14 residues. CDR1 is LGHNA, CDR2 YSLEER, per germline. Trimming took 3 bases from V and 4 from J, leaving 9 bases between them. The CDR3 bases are TGCGCCAGCAGCCACGCCCGGCTCACCGGGGAGCTGTTTTTT. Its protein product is CASSHARLTGELFF.

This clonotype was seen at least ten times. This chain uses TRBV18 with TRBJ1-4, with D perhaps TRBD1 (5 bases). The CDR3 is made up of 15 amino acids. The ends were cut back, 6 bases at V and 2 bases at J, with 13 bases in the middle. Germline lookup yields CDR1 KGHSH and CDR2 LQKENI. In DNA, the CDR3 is TGTGCCAGCTCCCCAGGGATCGGTACTAATGAAAAACTGTTTTTT. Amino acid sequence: CASSPGIGTNEKLFF. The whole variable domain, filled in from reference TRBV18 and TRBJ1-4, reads NAGVMQNPRHLVRRRGQEARLRCSPMKGHSHVYWYRQLPEEGLKFMVYLQKENIIDESGMPKERFSAEFPKEGPSILRIQQVVRGDSAAYFCASSPGIGTNEKLFFGSGTQLSVL.

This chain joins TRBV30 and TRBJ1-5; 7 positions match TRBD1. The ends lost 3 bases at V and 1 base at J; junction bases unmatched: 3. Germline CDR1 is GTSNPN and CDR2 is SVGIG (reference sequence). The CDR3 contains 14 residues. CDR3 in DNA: TGTGCCTGGAGGATACAGGGGAGCAATCAGCCCCAGCATTTT. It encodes CAWRIQGSNQPQHF.